Sequencing of this T cell receptor (beta chain) was carried out in a study of T cells in Graves' hyperthyroidism and ophthalmopathy. Germline V lookup: CDR1 MNHEY, CDR2 SMNVEV (reference sequence). The CDR3 consists of 15 residues. Trimming at V came to 6 bases and at J to 6 bases, leaving 9 bases not matched to a gene. This clonotype was picked up many times. It was RNA transcripts that yielded the amplified TCR beta CDR3 regions. The HTBI primer set drove a first-round RT-PCR of the TCR CDR3. A single record per CDR3 protein comes from TCRdb applying MiXCR to the multiplex PCR reads. The sample has some 510,000 distinct CDR3 sequences; about 20% are singletons. Orbital computed tomography and thyroid ultrasound, together with serum TRAb and thyroxine and clinical symptoms, were used for diagnoses.

This rearrangement joins TRBV27 to TRBJ1-5; 9 bases map to TRBD1. Sequenced: blood. The receptor's source is a man between 18 and 29 years old with Graves' hyperthyroidism. The CDR3 protein is CASRTGGHAFQPQHF. CDR3 nucleotides: TGTGCCAGCAGGACAGGGGGGCATGCATTTCAGCCCCAGCATTTT.